The present TCR beta chain was sequenced within a study of shared clonotypes between healthy human individuals. About the study: Researchers assigned three CD4 naive, three CD4 memory, two CD8 naive and one CD8 memory plate to each donor. General study findings and limits: The authors sampled blood alone, and tissue repertoires likely differ.

A word on this clone: What it binds is not known.

Around 30,000 T cell genomes, or roughly 200 ng DNA, went into the sorted-subset replicate PCRs. Some clones are missing from TCRdb's copy, which holds only in-frame ones; the method was immunoSEQ multiplex PCR. The top ten hold about 0.42% of the sample, which has about 1.5 million clones, approximately 98% seen once. Caucasian adults residing in Nashville, Tennessee made up all the donors. The CDR3 is 14 residues long. The trim removed 5 bases at V and 8 bases at J, leaving 8 bases unmatched. CDR1 and CDR2 (germline): SGHTA, FQGNSA. This chain connects TRBV7-2 to TRBJ1-4; 7 nucleotides match TRBD1. This TCR was recovered from a man aged 30 to 39 in good health. Source material: naive CD4+ T cells sorted from blood. The sample's subset: CD45RA+ positively selected. The CDR3 DNA sequence: TGTGCCAGCAGCCCAGGACAGGTCACAGAAAAACTGTTTTTT. It encodes CASSPGQVTEKLFF.